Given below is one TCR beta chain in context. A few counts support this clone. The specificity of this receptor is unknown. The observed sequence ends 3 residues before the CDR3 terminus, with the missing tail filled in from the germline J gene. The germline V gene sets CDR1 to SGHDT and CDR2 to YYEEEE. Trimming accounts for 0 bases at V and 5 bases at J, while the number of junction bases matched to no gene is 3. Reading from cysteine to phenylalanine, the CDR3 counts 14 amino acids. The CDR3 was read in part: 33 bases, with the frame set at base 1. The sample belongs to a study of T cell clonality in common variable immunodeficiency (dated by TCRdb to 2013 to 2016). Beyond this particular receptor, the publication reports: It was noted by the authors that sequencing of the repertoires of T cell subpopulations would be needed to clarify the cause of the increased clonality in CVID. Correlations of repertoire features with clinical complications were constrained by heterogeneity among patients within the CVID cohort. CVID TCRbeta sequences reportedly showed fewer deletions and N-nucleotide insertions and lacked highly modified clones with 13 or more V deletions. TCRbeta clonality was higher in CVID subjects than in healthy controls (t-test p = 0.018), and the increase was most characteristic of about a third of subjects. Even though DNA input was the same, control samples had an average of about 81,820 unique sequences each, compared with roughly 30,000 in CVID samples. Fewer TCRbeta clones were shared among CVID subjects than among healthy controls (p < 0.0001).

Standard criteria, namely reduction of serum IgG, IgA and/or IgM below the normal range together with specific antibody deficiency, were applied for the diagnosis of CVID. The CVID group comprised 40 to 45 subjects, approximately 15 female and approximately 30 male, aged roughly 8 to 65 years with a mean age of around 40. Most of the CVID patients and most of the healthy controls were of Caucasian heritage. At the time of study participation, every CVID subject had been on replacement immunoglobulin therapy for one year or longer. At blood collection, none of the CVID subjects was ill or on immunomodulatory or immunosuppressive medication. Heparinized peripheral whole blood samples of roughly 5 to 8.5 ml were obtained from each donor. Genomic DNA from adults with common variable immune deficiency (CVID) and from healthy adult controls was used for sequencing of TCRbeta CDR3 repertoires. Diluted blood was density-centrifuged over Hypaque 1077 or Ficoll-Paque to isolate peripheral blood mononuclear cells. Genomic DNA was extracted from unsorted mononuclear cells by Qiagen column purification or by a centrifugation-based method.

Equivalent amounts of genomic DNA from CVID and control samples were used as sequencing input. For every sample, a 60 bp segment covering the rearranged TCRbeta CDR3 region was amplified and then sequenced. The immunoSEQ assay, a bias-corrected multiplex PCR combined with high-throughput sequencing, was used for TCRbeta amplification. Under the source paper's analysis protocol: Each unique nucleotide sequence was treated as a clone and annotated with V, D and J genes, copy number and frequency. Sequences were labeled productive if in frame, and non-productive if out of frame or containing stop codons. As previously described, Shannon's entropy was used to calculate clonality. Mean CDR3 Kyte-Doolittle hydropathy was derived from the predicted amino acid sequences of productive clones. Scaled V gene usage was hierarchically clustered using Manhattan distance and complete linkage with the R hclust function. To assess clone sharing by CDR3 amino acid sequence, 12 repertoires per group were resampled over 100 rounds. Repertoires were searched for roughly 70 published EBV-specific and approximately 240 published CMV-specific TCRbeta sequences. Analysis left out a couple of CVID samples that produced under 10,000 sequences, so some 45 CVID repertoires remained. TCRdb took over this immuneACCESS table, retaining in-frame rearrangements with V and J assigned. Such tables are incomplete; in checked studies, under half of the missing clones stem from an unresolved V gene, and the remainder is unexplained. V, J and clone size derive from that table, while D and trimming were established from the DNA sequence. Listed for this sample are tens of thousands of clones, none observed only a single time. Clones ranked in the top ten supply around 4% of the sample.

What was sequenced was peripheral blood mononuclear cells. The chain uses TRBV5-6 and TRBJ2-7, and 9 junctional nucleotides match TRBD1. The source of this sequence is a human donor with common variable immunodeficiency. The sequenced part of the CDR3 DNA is TGTGCCAGCAGCTTGGGGGGACAGGGTCACGAG. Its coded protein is CASSLGGQGHE. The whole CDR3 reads CASSLGGQGHEQYF. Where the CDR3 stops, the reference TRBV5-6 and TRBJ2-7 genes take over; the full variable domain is DAGVTQSPTHLIKTRGQQVTLRCSPKSGHDTVSWYQQALGQGPQFIFQYYEEEERQRGNFPDRFSGHQFPNYSSELNVNALLLGDSALYLCASSLGGQGHEQYFGPGTRLTVT.